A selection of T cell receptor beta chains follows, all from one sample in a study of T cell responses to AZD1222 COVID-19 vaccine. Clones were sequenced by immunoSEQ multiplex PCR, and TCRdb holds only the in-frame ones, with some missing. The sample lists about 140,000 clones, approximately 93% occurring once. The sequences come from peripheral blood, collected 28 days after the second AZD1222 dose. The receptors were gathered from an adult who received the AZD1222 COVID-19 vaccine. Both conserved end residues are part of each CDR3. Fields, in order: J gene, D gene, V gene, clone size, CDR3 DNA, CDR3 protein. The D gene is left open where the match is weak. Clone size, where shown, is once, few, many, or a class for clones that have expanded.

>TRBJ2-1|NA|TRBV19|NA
TGTGCCAGTAGTATAGGACTGAACAATGAGCAGTTCTTC
CASSIGLNNEQFF
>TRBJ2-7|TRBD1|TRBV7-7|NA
TGTGCGACCTCCCCGGGGACAGGGAATTACGAGCAGTACTTC
CATSPGTGNYEQYF
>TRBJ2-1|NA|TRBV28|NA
TGTGCCAGCAGTTTGAGGGGCCAAGAGCAGTTCTTC
CASSLRGQEQFF
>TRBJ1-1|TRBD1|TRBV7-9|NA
TGTGCCAGCAGCTTCAGCCCGACAGGGGTGAACACTGAAGCTTTCTTT
CASSFSPTGVNTEAFF
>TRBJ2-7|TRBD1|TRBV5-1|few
TGCGCCAGCAGCTTGGCAGTGGGACAGGGAGGCGAGCAGTACTTC
CASSLAVGQGGEQYF
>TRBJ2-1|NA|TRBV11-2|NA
TGTGCCAGCAGCTTACATGCCCTAGCCCGGAAGAAGAATGAGCAGTTCTTC
CASSLHALARKKNEQFF
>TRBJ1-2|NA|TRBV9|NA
TGTGCCAGCAGCGTTCAGGGGCGTTTTGGCTACACCTTC
CASSVQGRFGYTF
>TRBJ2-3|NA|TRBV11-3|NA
TGTGCCAGCAGCTCGTCCGGGACACGGAAGCAGTATTTT
CASSSSGTRKQYF
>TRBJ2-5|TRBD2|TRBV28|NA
TGTGCCAGCAGTTTAAGGCGGGAGGGGGAACAAGAGACCCAGTACTTC
CASSLRREGEQETQYF
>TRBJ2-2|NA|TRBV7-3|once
TGTGCCAGCAGTCCCCCTGGGAGCGGCATCACCGGGGAGCTGTTTTTT
CASSPPGSGITGELFF
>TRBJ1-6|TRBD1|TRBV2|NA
TGTGCCAGCAACCGACAGGGCGGTTCCGGTTCACCCCTCCACTTT
CASNRQGGSGSPLHF
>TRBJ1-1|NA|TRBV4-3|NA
TGCGCCAGCAGCCAAGAAGAGCCCTCCGGAGGCACTGAAGCTTTCTTT
CASSQEEPSGGTEAFF
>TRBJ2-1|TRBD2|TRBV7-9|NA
TGTGCCAGCAGCTTAGCTAGCGGGGGGACGAACGGGGATGAGCAGTTCTTC
CASSLASGGTNGDEQFF
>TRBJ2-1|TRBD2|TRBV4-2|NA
TGTGCCAGCAGCCTCCGACTAGCGGGGGACAATGAGCAGTTCTTC
CASSLRLAGDNEQFF
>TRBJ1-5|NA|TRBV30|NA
TGTGCCTGGAATCAGGGGCCCAAAGAGGACAATCAGCCCCAGCATTTT
CAWNQGPKEDNQPQHF
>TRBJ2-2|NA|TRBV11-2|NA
TGTGCCAGCAGCAGTACACGGGTCGGGCTGTTTTTT
CASSSTRVGLFF
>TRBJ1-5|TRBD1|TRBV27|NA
TGTGCCAGCCGATTACAGGGGCGGTCTATAGGCAATCAGCCCCAGCATTTT
CASRLQGRSIGNQPQHF
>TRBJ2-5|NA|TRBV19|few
TGTGCCAGTAGTATGTCAGGCGGACGGGAGACCCAGTACTTC
CASSMSGGRETQYF
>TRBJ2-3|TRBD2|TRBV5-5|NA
TGTGCCAGCAGCTTGGGGGCTAGCGGGGGTCTAGGCACAGATACGCAGTATTTT
CASSLGASGGLGTDTQYF
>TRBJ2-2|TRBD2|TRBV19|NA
TGTGCCAGTAGTATCGGGCGGGGGGGCCCTGCCGGGGAGCTGTTTTTT
CASSIGRGGPAGELFF
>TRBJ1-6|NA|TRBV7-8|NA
TGTGCCAGCAGCCCAGCTACACCGTTGAGTTCTTCACCCCTCCACTTT
CASSPATPLSSSPLHF
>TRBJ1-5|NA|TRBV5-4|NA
TGTGCCAGCAGCCCGGTAAGTCCGAGCAATCAGCCCCAGCATTTT
CASSPVSPSNQPQHF
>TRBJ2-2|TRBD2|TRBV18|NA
TGTGCCAGCTCACCACGGCCTAGCGGGATCACCGGGGAGCTGTTTTTT
CASSPRPSGITGELFF
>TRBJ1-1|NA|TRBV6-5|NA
TGTGCCAGCAGTTACGCAGGGTCGAACACTGAAGCTTTCTTT
CASSYAGSNTEAFF
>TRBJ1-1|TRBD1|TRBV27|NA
TGTGCCAGCAGACCAGCAGACAGGGGGCGGGGAGCTTTCTTT
CASRPADRGRGAFF
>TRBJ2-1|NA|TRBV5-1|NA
TGCGCCAGCAGCTTGGGGGCCTCGCGGGGAAACAATGAGCAGTTCTTC
CASSLGASRGNNEQFF